This TCR beta chain was found in a study of shared clonotypes between healthy human individuals (dated by TCRdb to 2020 to 2021). Regarding the research as a whole: The cohort included three men and two women between 18 and 49 years of age. Different laboratories and diverse techniques were used to prepare libraries and sequence TCR repertoires, to increase sequencing depth and limit assay-specific biases. Between about 0.94 and 8.9 billion PBMCs per donor were obtained by leukapheresis. For each donor, three plates each were used for CD4 naive and CD4 memory, two plates were used for CD8 naive, and one plate was used for CD8 memory. To estimate repertoire size and how much clonotype sharing occurs between individuals, the study deeply sequenced the blood TCR repertoires of five healthy adults. What the research found in general, with its limitations: Pairwise subsampling led to the expectation that sequencing depth would affect the degree of clonotype sharing among donors. Only blood was sampled, and tissue TCR repertoires likely differ from those in blood. Even with the large sequencing depth, rarefaction of the sorted-subset datasets indicated that sequencing was incomplete. Because the study included a small number of donors, the genetic and exposure-history diversity represented was limited. Compared with non-shared clonotypes, the clonotypes found in all four sorted-subset donors had higher generation probabilities. Around 5% of naive CD4, approximately 3.7% of naive CD8, 2.3% of memory CD4, and approximately 0.39% of memory CD8 clonotypes were shared across several donors. Larger estimated clonotype richness was generally found for naive subsets than for memory subsets.

TCR CDR3 regions were amplified from genomic DNA by multiplex PCR using the deep immunoSEQ assay. Extracted genomic DNA from each cell subset was distributed evenly across all wells of several immunoSEQ 96-well plates, and each plate was treated as a replicate. For sorted subsets, around 200 ng genomic DNA, equal to tens of thousands of T cell genomes, was loaded into each replicate PCR. Purified libraries were quantified with a Qubit 3.0 fluorometer, sized on a Bioanalyzer 2100, and re-quantified with the KAPA Library Quantification kit. A separate single-read 150-cycle Illumina NextSeq 550 flow cell was used to sequence each immunoSEQ 96-well plate. The study's processing was this. Because the immunoSEQ output included only junctional sequences and no quality scores, the filtering could not be the same as the filtering used for full-length reads. To assign V/J genes and CDR3, sequences were annotated against IMGT germline references using PyIR, a Python wrapper for IgBLAST v1.9. Any read was removed if the V/J assignment was weak (E-value above 1e-6), the CDR3 was missing, or the read contained stop codons, out-of-frame junctions, or ambiguous translated residues. V3J clonotypes were defined as sequences sharing the same inferred V gene, J gene, and CDR3 amino acid sequence. The percentage overlap between two repertoires was calculated by dividing the number of shared unique clonotypes by the size of the smaller repertoire. RTK rarefaction, the Chao1 estimator, and Recon v2.1 estimates of unobserved clonotypes were used to assess repertoire richness. Generation probabilities were computed with OLGA for all TCRbeta clonotypes obtained by the gDNA method from four donors. This is the immuneACCESS table as TCRdb keeps it, with only in-frame sequences that have V and J called. A part of the clones is gone; compared with another copy, unresolved V genes explain less than half, and the rest is unexplained. That table is the source of V, J and clone size, and D and trimming were worked out from the DNA. Within this sample are around 2,000,000 clones, with 90% to 95% of them counted one time only. More than 1.5% of the sample is in the top ten clones.

CD8 naive samples were obtained by positive selection for CCR7 among CD45RO-negative cells, yielding a CD45RA+CCR7+ population from which TemRA cells were excluded. Healthy HIV-negative adults with no recently reported acute infections or vaccinations were included as donors. Only Caucasian adults living in Nashville, Tennessee, USA were represented among the donors. Blood was obtained by leukapheresis, after which PBMCs were separated by Ficoll-Histopaque density gradient centrifugation and cryopreserved in liquid nitrogen vapor phase. Purity and quantity of every magnetically sorted T cell population were checked by analytical flow cytometry. Genomic DNA was isolated from every sorted fraction and measured by UV absorbance on a Nanodrop 2000c. In regard to this clone: Its antigen is currently not known. Qualities for individual bases were not recorded, and no much larger clone is one base off.

Taken from the germline V gene, the CDR1 and CDR2 loops are SGDLS and YYNGEE. There are 17 amino acids in the CDR3, from cysteine to phenylalanine inclusive. Only CDR3 DNA remains: 51 bases, in frame from the first base. V and J are truncated by 5 bases and 5 bases respectively, leaving an intervening sequence of 25 bases. The chain is assembled from TRBV9 and TRBJ1-2, and TRBD1 may be the D gene, going by 6 matching bases. The source is a young man in good health. Some clones in this sample may be carry-over from other donors' samples. Input material: naive CD8+ T cells from PBMCs. This specimen's cell subset or site label, interpreted: CD45RA+CCR7+. The bases are TGTGCCAGCAGACCCCTCTGGACAGACGCCCAGGGTTATGGCTACACCTTC. This gives the protein CASRPLWTDAQGYGYTF.